This passage covers 3 T cell receptor beta chains from one sample sequenced in a study of blood T cells in healthy people across ages. It was with a sample-barcoded 5' primer and a J-beta primer mix that a second PCR of roughly 6 to 12 cycles was run. TCRdb reprocessed the 5' RACE reads via MiXCR and lists one record per CDR3 protein. The table records under 850,000 distinct CDR3 sequences, 30% to 45% of them present only once. Sequencing input: blood. These receptors originate from a man between 18 and 35 years old in good health.

A note on this clonotype: A much larger clone lies one base from this, so it may be a read error. V gene TRBV5-1 combines with J gene TRBJ1-2; D is perhaps TRBD1 (6 bases). The CDR3 spans 14 residues. Deletions cut 2 bases from V and 6 bases from J, with 14 bases between. Germline lookup yields CDR1 SGHRS and CDR2 YFSETQ. In nucleotides, the CDR3 is TGCGCCAGCAGCTTCAGGGGAAATAGGAATGGCTACACCTTC. Amino acid sequence: CASSFRGNRNGYTF.

The J gene is TRBJ1-2, the V gene TRBV20-1, with D maybe TRBD1 (6 bases). Germline CDR1 and CDR2: DFQATT and SNEGSKA (reference sequence). This CDR3 is 11 amino acids long. V was trimmed by 5 bases and J by 11 bases, leaving 15 bases between them. The CDR3 sequence is CSAGPGHRYTF. Written as DNA, the CDR3 is TGCAGTGCTGGTCCGGGACACCGGTACACCTTC.

For this clonotype: A much larger clone differs from this one at a single base, so this may be a read error. The chain combines TRBV20-1 with TRBJ2-1; possible D gene TRBD2, 5 bases. Germline V lookup: CDR1 DFQATT, CDR2 SNEGSKA (reference sequence). Trimming removed 0 bases from V and 13 bases from J, with 16 bases in between. CDR3 size: 13 residues. The CDR3 nucleotides are TGCAGTGCTAGAGATAACAGTGGGGAGACCCAGTTCTTC. It encodes CSARDNSGETQFF.